These 26 T cell receptor beta chains originate from one sample sequenced in a study of blood T cell repertoires in COVID-19. TCRdb's table, derived via immunoSEQ multiplex PCR, lists solely in-frame clones and lacks some. The data hold approximately 490,000 clones, with 75% to 90% observed a single time. Sample: PBMCs or T cells enriched from blood (not recorded which). These receptors were obtained from a woman aged 60-70 years who had recovered from COVID-19.

This clone appeared a single time. The rearrangement uses TRBV5-1 and TRBJ2-2, with TRBD1 as a possible D gene (6 bases). The CDR3 length is 14 residues. V was pared by 4 bases and J by 7 bases, with 14 bases between. The germline CDR1 and CDR2 sequences are SGHRS and YFSETQ. The CDR3 protein is CASSPQQGIGELFF. The CDR3 bases are TGCGCCAGCAGCCCACAACAGGGAATCGGGGAGCTGTTTTTT.

This chain joins TRBV11-2 and TRBJ1-1; 10 bases match TRBD1. The germline gives CDR1 SGHAT, CDR2 FQNNGV. V lost 4 bases to trimming and J lost 5 bases; unmatched junction nucleotides: 4. The CDR3 is made up of 14 amino acids. The CDR3 sequence: CASSYGQGGTEAFF. CDR3 nucleotides: TGTGCCAGCAGCTACGGACAGGGGGGGACTGAAGCTTTCTTT.

This chain joins TRBV3-1 (or the pseudogene TRBV3-2) and TRBJ1-5; TRBD1 agrees at 7 bases. V shed 1 base, J shed 7 bases, and the junction held 7 bases outside the gene matches. The CDR3 extends over 15 amino acids. Germline values: CDR1 LGHDT, CDR2 YNNKEL (reference sequence). CDR3 in amino acids: CASSQGLGTAQPQHF. In DNA, the CDR3 is TGTGCCAGCAGCCAAGGTCTAGGGACAGCGCAGCCCCAGCATTTT.

The chain is built from TRBV27 and TRBJ2-1, with 9 positions matching TRBD1. This CDR3 has 18 residues. The germline gives CDR1 MNHEY, CDR2 SMNVEV (reference sequence). The V gene end was trimmed by 5 bases and the J gene end by 3 bases; junction bases not matched to a gene: 14. As DNA, the CDR3 is TGTGCCAGCAGTCTCTATCCGGGACAGGGTAGTTACTACAATGAGCAGTTCTTC. Translated, it gives CASSLYPGQGSYYNEQFF.

The chain uses TRBV12-3 or TRBV12-4 and TRBJ1-5; D is uncertain. The CDR3 spans 13 residues. V lost 6 bases, J lost 4 bases, and 10 bases lay in between. The CDR3: CASRARGNQPQHF. In nucleotides, the CDR3 is TGTGCCAGCAGGGCTCGGGGTAATCAGCCCCAGCATTTT.

The chain is built from TRBV6-4 and TRBJ1-1; D gene ambiguous. This CDR3 spans 13 amino acids. Germline CDR1 reads MRHNA; CDR2 reads SNTAGT. Trimming left V 2 bases short and J 0 bases short, with 4 bases between. The CDR3 bases are TGTGCCAGCAGTGACAGAGTGAACACTGAAGCTTTCTTT. It encodes CASSDRVNTEAFF.

The chain has TRBV5-1 and TRBJ1-1, with 7 bases fitting TRBD1. The length of the CDR3 is 14 residues. Germline trimming cut 4 bases from V and 1 base from J; bases unmatched to any gene: 4. From germline, CDR1 is SGHRS and CDR2 YFSETQ. CDR3 bases: TGCGCCAGCAGCATGGGGACAGAGAACACTGAAGCTTTCTTT. Translated, it gives CASSMGTENTEAFF.

The chain combines TRBV5-1 with TRBJ2-1; D gene uncertain. The V end lost 1 base, the J end lost 4 bases, and 6 bases lay between the germline ends. Per germline, CDR1 SGHRS and CDR2 YFSETQ. This CDR3 spans 13 amino acids. The CDR3 loop is CASSLIPYNEQFF. The CDR3 DNA sequence: TGCGCCAGCAGCTTGATCCCGTACAATGAGCAGTTCTTC.

The chain combines TRBV7-7 with TRBJ2-5; D is possibly TRBD2 (7 bases). The CDR3 spans 14 residues. V was cut by 5 bases and J by 0 bases, with 10 bases left in between. Germline V gives CDR1 SSHAT, CDR2 FNYEAQ (reference sequence). The CDR3 loop reads CASSRGGNQETQYF. CDR3 nucleotides: TGTGCCAGCAGCCGCGGGGGCAACCAAGAGACCCAGTACTTC.

The chain has TRBV4-1 and TRBJ2-1; 13 positions match TRBD2. The J segment lost 5 bases and the V segment lost 4 bases, leaving 5 bases of the junction unmatched. CDR1 is MGHRA, CDR2 YSYEKL, per germline. There are 16 residues in the CDR3. CDR3: CASSRTSGGRDNEQFF. DNA for the CDR3: TGCGCCAGCAGCCGGACTAGCGGGGGCAGAGACAATGAGCAGTTCTTC.

This chain links TRBV6-5 with TRBJ2-7; maybe TRBD2 (6 bases). The CDR3 is 12 residues long. Trimming left V 2 bases short and J 7 bases short, with 9 bases between. Germline V lookup: CDR1 MNHEY, CDR2 SVGAGI. The CDR3 sequence: CASSYGGTEQYF. CDR3 bases: TGTGCCAGCAGTTACGGGGGGACGGAGCAGTACTTC.

Notes on this clone: The CDR3 ends on some other residue instead of the conserved phenylalanine or tryptophan, so this is likely a read error. The limits of the CDR3 on the DNA are not certain, so only TCRdb's listed CDR3 is given. Here the CDR3 reads CASSLEGFG. The rearrangement joins TRBV27 to TRBJ1-4. Both ends counted, the CDR3 spans 9 residues. The germline CDR1 and CDR2 sequences are MNHEY and SMNVEV (reference sequence).

V is TRBV11-3 and J is TRBJ1-3; 8 positions agree with TRBD1. The CDR3 length is 13 residues. Germline V gene data show CDR1 as SGHNT and CDR2 as YENEEA. V lost 11 bases to trimming and J lost 2 bases; unmatched junction nucleotides: 5. CDR3 loop: CAVEQGAGNTIYF. CDR3 DNA: TGTGCCGTCGAACAGGGGGCTGGAAACACCATATATTTT.

This chain joins TRBV6-5 and TRBJ1-1, with a weak D call TRBD1 (6 bases). Trimming took off 6 bases at V and 4 bases at J, with 12 bases between the two ends. The CDR3 runs to 13 residues. Per the germline V gene, CDR1 is MNHEY and CDR2 is SVGAGI. DNA for the CDR3: TGTGCCAGCAGACAGGGCTTGGGCACTGAAGCTTTCTTT. Translated: CASRQGLGTEAFF.

This chain joins TRBV5-4 and TRBJ2-5; 7 bases map to TRBD1. The CDR3 loop spans 14 amino acids. Germline V gives CDR1 SGHNT, CDR2 YYREEE (reference sequence). The junction had 2 bases not matched to a gene; V was cut back by 2 bases and J by 1 base. CDR3 bases: TGTGCCAGCAGCTTTCGGACAGGCCAAGAGACCCAGTACTTC. Translated: CASSFRTGQETQYF.

The J gene is TRBJ2-4, the V gene TRBV18; 11 nucleotides agree with TRBD1. The germline V gene has CDR1 KGHSH and CDR2 LQKENI. The CDR3 runs to 21 residues. Unmatched junction bases numbered 16, after V lost 3 bases and J lost 0 bases. DNA of the CDR3: TGTGCCAGCTCACCCTCGTCACCGGGACAGGGGGTACGTTTAGCCAAAAACATTCAGTACTTC. It translates to CASSPSSPGQGVRLAKNIQYF.

The V and J genes are TRBV10-2 and TRBJ2-5; D unresolved. The ends were cut back, 2 bases at V and 4 bases at J, with 5 bases in the middle. This CDR3 has 12 residues. Germline V gene sequence: CDR1 WSHSY, CDR2 SAAADI. CDR3: CASSEVRETQYF. The CDR3 DNA sequence: TGCGCCAGCAGTGAGGTGCGAGAGACCCAGTACTTC.

This chain joins TRBV6-1 and TRBJ1-5, with D possibly being TRBD1 (6 bases). This CDR3 spans 13 amino acids. Between the trimmed V and J ends, which lost 0 bases and 9 bases, there was a span of 9 bases. Germline lookup yields CDR1 MNHNS and CDR2 SASEGT. This CDR3 reads CASSEAGGRPQHF. CDR3 DNA: TGTGCCAGCAGTGAAGCGGGGGGGCGGCCCCAGCATTTT.

This chain links TRBV7-6 with TRBJ2-1, with D possibly being TRBD1 (5 bases). The CDR3 loop spans 14 amino acids. Germline CDR1 SGHVS, CDR2 FNYEAQ. The V end lost 1 base, the J end lost 8 bases, and 12 bases lay between the germline ends. In nucleotides, the CDR3 is TGTGCCAGCAGCTTAGGGTCCACAGGCTATGAGCAGTTCTTC. It is translated as CASSLGSTGYEQFF. The full variable domain, with the rest looked up from reference TRBV7-6 and TRBJ2-1, is GAGVSQSPRYKVTKRGQDVALRCDPISGHVSLYWYRQALGQGPEFLTYFNYEAQQDKSGLPNDRFSAERPEGSISTLTIQRTEQRDSAMYRCASSLGSTGYEQFFGPGTRLTVL.

This clone turned up a few times. V is TRBV19 and J is TRBJ1-1; D call uncertain. The germline V gene has CDR1 LNHDA and CDR2 SQIVND (reference sequence). V lost 10 bases to trimming and J lost 1 base, with 13 bases between them. CDR3 length: 13 amino acids. The CDR3 spells CATRPRRNTEAFF. CDR3 nucleotide sequence: TGTGCCACCCGCCCTAGAAGGAACACTGAAGCTTTCTTT.

This chain joins TRBV5-1 and TRBJ2-7; D call uncertain. The CDR3 consists of 13 residues. V was pared by 1 base and J by 3 bases, with 8 bases between. Germline loops: CDR1 SGHRS, CDR2 YFSETQ. CDR3 in DNA: TGCGCCAGCAGCTTGAGCGACGGCTACGAGCAGTACTTC. Amino acid sequence: CASSLSDGYEQYF.

This clone was detected once. The gene calls are TRBV10-1 and TRBJ1-4; 8 bases match TRBD1. Trimming at V came to 5 bases and at J to 9 bases, leaving 8 bases not matched to a gene. Germline assignment: CDR1 WNHNN and CDR2 SYGVQD (reference sequence). The CDR3 length is 14 residues. The CDR3 coding sequence is TGCGCCAGCAGTCCCGGGACAGGAGTACAAAAACTGTTTTTT. Protein: CASSPGTGVQKLFF.

The genes are TRBV5-1 and TRBJ2-1; unclear D gene. V lost 4 bases to trimming and J lost 1 base, with 15 bases between them. Germline values: CDR1 SGHRS, CDR2 YFSETQ. This CDR3 is built from 16 residues. The CDR3: CASSPSNSLSYNEQFF. CDR3 in DNA: TGCGCCAGCAGCCCTTCGAACAGCTTATCCTACAATGAGCAGTTCTTC.

The V and J genes are TRBV18 and TRBJ2-3, with 13 bases aligning to TRBD2. This CDR3 region has 16 residues. J gave up 7 bases and V 4 bases, and 8 bases lay outside the gene matches. CDR1 KGHSH and CDR2 LQKENI come from the germline V gene. The CDR3 DNA follows: TGTGCCAGCTCACTTACTAGCGGGGGGGCCATACATACGCAGTATTTT. Residues: CASSLTSGGAIHTQYF.

The chain recombines TRBV2 with TRBJ1-2, with D perhaps TRBD1 (5 bases). In germline, CDR1 is SNHLY, CDR2 FYNNEI. The CDR3 loop spans 12 amino acids. The V and J ends lost 7 bases and 4 bases respectively, with 10 bases between them. The CDR3 sequence is CASMGGTYGYTF. In nucleotides, the CDR3 is TGTGCCAGCATGGGGGGGACCTATGGCTACACCTTC.

The gene calls are TRBV10-1 and TRBJ2-2; D might be TRBD1 (5 bases). The CDR3 has 18 residues. Germline-derived CDR1 and CDR2 are WNHNN and SYGVQD (reference sequence). Deletions cut 3 bases from V and 1 base from J, with 18 bases between. CDR3 DNA: TGCGCCAGCAGTGAATCGTATAGCCGACAGTTGAACACCGGGGAGCTGTTTTTT. This codes for CASSESYSRQLNTGELFF.